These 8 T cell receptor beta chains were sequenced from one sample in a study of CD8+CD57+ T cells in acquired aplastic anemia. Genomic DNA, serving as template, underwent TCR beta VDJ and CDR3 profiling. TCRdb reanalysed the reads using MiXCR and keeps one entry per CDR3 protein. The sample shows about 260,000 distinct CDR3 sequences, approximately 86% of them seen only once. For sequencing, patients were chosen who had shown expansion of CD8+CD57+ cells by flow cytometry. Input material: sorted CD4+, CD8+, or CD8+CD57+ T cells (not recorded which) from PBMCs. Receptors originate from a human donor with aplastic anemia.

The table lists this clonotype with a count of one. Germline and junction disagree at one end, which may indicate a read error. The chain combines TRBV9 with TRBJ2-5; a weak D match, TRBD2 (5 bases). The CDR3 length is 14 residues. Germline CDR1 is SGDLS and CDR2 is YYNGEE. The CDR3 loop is CASSGGSDTQYLDF. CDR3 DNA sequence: TGTGCCAGCAGCGGAGGGTCAGATACGCAGTACCTTGACTTC.

CDR3 sequence (DNA): TGTGCCAGCAGCTTACGGCTAGCGGTCCCGAATGAGCAGTTCTTC. Protein product: CASSLRLAVPNEQFF. V and J are TRBV2 and TRBJ2-1; 7 positions agree with TRBD2. This CDR3 contains 15 residues. V lost 6 bases to trimming and J lost 7 bases; unmatched junction nucleotides: 12. The germline CDR1 and CDR2 sequences are SNHLY and FYNNEI.

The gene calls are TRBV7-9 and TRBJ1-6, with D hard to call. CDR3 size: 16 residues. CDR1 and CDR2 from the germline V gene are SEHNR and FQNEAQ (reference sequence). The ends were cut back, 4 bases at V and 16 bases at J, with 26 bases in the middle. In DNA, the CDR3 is TGTGCCAGCAGCTCTGAGGGCGGCACCGGGGATCTGTCTCTCCACTTT. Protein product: CASSSEGGTGDLSLHF. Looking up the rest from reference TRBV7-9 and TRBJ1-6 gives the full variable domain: DTGVSQNPRHKITKRGQNVTFRCDPISEHNRLYWYRQTLGQGPEFLTYFQNEAQLEKSRLLSDRFSAERPKGSFSTLEIQRTEQGDSAMYLCASSSEGGTGDLSLHFGNGTRLTVT.

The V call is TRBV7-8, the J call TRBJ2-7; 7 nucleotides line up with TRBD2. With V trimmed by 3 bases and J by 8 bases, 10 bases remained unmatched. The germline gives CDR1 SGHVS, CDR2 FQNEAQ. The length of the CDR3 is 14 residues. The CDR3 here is CASSFAGEDDKQYF. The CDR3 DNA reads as TGTGCCAGCAGCTTCGCGGGAGAGGACGACAAGCAGTACTTC.

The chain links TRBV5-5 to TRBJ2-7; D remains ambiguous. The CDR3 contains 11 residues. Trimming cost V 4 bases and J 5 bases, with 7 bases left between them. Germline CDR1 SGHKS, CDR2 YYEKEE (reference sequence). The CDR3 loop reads CASSESNEQYV. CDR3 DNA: TGTGCCAGCAGCGAGAGTAACGAGCAGTACGTC.

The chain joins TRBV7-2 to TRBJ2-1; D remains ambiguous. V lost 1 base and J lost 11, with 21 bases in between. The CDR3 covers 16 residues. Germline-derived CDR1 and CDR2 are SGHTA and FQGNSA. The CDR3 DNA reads TGTGCCAGCAGCTTAGGCCACCCCTCCTACAATGAGCAGCAGTTCTTC. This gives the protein CASSLGHPSYNEQQFF.

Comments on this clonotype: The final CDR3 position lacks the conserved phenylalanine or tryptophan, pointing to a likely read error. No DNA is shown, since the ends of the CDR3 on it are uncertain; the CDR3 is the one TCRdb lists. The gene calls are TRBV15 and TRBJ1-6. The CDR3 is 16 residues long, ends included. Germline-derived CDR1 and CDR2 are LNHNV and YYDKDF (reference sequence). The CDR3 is CATSDRGLAYDQYFGP.

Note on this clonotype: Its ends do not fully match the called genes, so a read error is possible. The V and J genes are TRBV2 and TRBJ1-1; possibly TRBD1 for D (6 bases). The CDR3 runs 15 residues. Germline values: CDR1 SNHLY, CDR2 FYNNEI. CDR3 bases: TGTGCCAGCGGGGGCGTGGGCGCGGAGAACCCTGATGCTTTCTTT. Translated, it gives CASGGVGAENPDAFF.